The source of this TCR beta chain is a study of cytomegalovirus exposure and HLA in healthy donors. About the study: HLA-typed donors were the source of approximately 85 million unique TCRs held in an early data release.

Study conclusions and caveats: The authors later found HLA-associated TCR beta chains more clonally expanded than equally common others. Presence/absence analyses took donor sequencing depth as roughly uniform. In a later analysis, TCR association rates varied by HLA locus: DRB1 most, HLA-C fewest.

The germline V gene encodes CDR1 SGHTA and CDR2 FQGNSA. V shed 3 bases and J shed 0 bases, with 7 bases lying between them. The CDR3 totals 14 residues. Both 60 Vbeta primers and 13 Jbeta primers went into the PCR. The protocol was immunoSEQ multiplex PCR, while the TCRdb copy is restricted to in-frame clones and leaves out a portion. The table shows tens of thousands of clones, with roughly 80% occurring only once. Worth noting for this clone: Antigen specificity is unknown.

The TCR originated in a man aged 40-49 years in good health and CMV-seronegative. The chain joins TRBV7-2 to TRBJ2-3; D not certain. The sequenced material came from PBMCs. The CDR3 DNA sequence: TGTGCCAGCAGCTTCAGGTCTAGCACAGATACGCAGTATTTT. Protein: CASSFRSSTDTQYF.